A selection of T cell receptor beta chains follows, all from one sample in a study of identical twins. TCRdb reprocessed the 5' RACE reads with MiXCR, giving one entry per CDR3 protein. The profile shows approximately 500,000 distinct CDR3 sequences, roughly 26% of them singletons. These sequences were also reported in another study, on T cells expressing NK-cell markers.

The sequencing sample was made of CD4+ T cells sorted from blood. The receptors derive from a woman between 18 and 30 years old in good health. The CDR3 runs from the conserved cysteine through the conserved F or W. Each record gives: CDR3 length, V gene, clone size, D gene, J gene, CDR3 DNA, CDR3 protein. A D gene is named only where the DNA matches it firmly. Clone sizes are given selectively: once, few, many, or a class where the clone is expanded.

15	TRBV10-3	NA	TRBD2	TRBJ2-2	TGTGCCATCAGTTTAGCGGGGGGCGACACCGGGGAGCTGTTTTTT	CAISLAGGDTGELFF
16	TRBV7-6	few	NA	TRBJ2-2	TGTGCCAGCAGCTTAGGAGTGTCGGAGAACACCGGGGAGCTGTTTTTT	CASSLGVSENTGELFF
14	TRBV5-1	NA	NA	TRBJ2-3	TGCGCCAGCAGCTTGGCGGGAGCGGTAGATACGCAGTATTTT	CASSLAGAVDTQYF
14	TRBV12-3/TRBV12-4	few	NA	TRBJ1-6	TGTGCCAGCACCCGGGACCGATATAATTCACCCCTCCACTTT	CASTRDRYNSPLHF
13	TRBV28	NA	NA	TRBJ2-2	TGTGCCACCCTGATTTTACCCCCCGGGGAGCTGTTTTTT	CATLILPPGELFF
15	TRBV11-1	few	TRBD1	TRBJ2-3	TGTGCCAGCAGCACACAGGGGGCTGGGACAGATACGCAGTATTTT	CASSTQGAGTDTQYF
16	TRBV2	once	NA	TRBJ2-1	TGTGCCAGCAGGCTACCAACTAGACTTCGCGTCAATGAGCAGTTCTTC	CASRLPTRLRVNEQFF
13	TRBV6-5	NA	NA	TRBJ2-1	TGTGCCAGCACGTTGGGGGGAGTAGATGAGCAGTTCTTC	CASTLGGVDEQFF
17	TRBV7-9	few	NA	TRBJ2-1	TGTGCCAGCAGCTTAGCGTATCAAGCGGGCAGGGAAAATGAGCAGTTCTTC	CASSLAYQAGRENEQFF
17	TRBV5-1	few	NA	TRBJ2-1	TGCGCCAGCAGCTTGGGGGTCGGGCAGGTCTCCTACAATGAGCAGTTCTTC	CASSLGVGQVSYNEQFF
13	TRBV12-5	few	TRBD1	TRBJ1-1	TGTGCTAGTGGTTTGGGGACAGGGATGATCGCTTTCTTT	CASGLGTGMIAFF
14	TRBV14	NA	TRBD1	TRBJ1-2	TGTGCCAGCAGCCAAGATTGGCAGGGGGCTGGCTACACCTTC	CASSQDWQGAGYTF
16	TRBV11-3	once	NA	TRBJ2-1	TGTGCCAGCAGCCGGCTACTTCCTCAATACTACAATGAGCAGTTCTTC	CASSRLLPQYYNEQFF
13	TRBV7-2	few	NA	TRBJ2-4	TGTGCCAGCAGCTTATTGCGGGGAAACATTCAGTACTTC	CASSLLRGNIQYF
13	TRBV30	few	NA	TRBJ2-1	TGTGCCTGGAGACCACGTAGAGGGAATGAGCAGTTCTTC	CAWRPRRGNEQFF
13	TRBV12-3/TRBV12-4	many	NA	TRBJ1-5	TGTGCCAGCAGCGTGGATCTTGGGGGGCCCCAGCATTTT	CASSVDLGGPQHF
14	TRBV10-3	NA	NA	TRBJ2-7	TGTGCCATCAGGGCTGTGGGGAGACTGAAAGAGCAGTACTTC	CAIRAVGRLKEQYF
11	TRBV29-1	few	NA	TRBJ1-1	TGCAGCGTTGCAACGGCAGGGGAAGCTTTCTTT	CSVATAGEAFF
12	TRBV6-2/TRBV6-3	NA	NA	TRBJ2-7	TGTGCCAGCAGGGGCAGTCCTTACGAGCAGTACTTC	CASRGSPYEQYF
14	TRBV5-1	NA	TRBD2	TRBJ2-7	TGCGCCTGCAGCCCTGGACTAGCCAACTACGAGCAGTACTTC	CACSPGLANYEQYF
13	TRBV20-1	NA	TRBD2	TRBJ2-5	TGCAGTGCTGGACTAGCGGCGCAAGAGACCCAGTACTTC	CSAGLAAQETQYF
15	TRBV7-3	NA	NA	TRBJ2-7	TGTGCCAGCAGCGCCGCTAGGACCGGGACTGGGGAGCAGTACTTC	CASSAARTGTGEQYF
15	TRBV15	NA	TRBD1	TRBJ2-5	TGTGCCACCAGCAGATCCCTCGACAGGGAGGAGACCCAGTACTTC	CATSRSLDREETQYF
15	TRBV4-2	once	TRBD1	TRBJ2-4	TGTGCCAGCAGCCAATTAGGACAGGGGATTCGGATTCAGTACTTC	CASSQLGQGIRIQYF
14	TRBV10-1	few	TRBD1	TRBJ2-3	TGCGCCAGCAGTGACAGGGGGAGACCAGATACGCAGTATTTT	CASSDRGRPDTQYF
15	TRBV10-1	few	NA	TRBJ2-7	TGCGCCAGCAGTGGGGGCAAGGGTATCCTCTACGAGCAGTACTTC	CASSGGKGILYEQYF
13	TRBV20-1	few	NA	TRBJ1-1	TGCAGTGCTAGAGATGGAGGAAACACTGAAGCTTTCTTT	CSARDGGNTEAFF
13	TRBV3-1	NA	NA	TRBJ2-3	TGTGCCAGCAGCCAAGTAAATGGGGATACGCAGTATTTT	CASSQVNGDTQYF
13	TRBV3-1	NA	TRBD2	TRBJ2-1	TGTGCCAGCAGCCACTTTAGCGGGAATGAGCAGTTCTTC	CASSHFSGNEQFF
14	TRBV12-3/TRBV12-4	NA	NA	TRBJ2-7	TGTGCCAGCAGTTTAAGGCAGGGGCACAACGAGCAGTACTTC	CASSLRQGHNEQYF
16	TRBV7-9	few	NA	TRBJ2-1	TGTGCCAGCAGCGGGCGGAGGCTGTCCCCTTACAATGAGCAGTTCTTC	CASSGRRLSPYNEQFF
14	TRBV6-5	NA	NA	TRBJ2-7	TGTGCCAGCAGTTACGGTGCGGGCCCCTACGAGCAGTACTTC	CASSYGAGPYEQYF
16	TRBV14	few	NA	TRBJ2-7	TGTGCCAGCAGCCCTAGGACACCACAGGGTCGCTACGAGCAGTACTTC	CASSPRTPQGRYEQYF
13	TRBV3-1	few	NA	TRBJ1-2	TGTGCCAGCAGCCCCACCTCTTTTACGGGCTACACCTTC	CASSPTSFTGYTF
15	TRBV5-1	few	NA	TRBJ2-6	TGCGCCAGCAGCAGCGTATATTCTGGGGCCAACGTCCTGACTTTC	CASSSVYSGANVLTF
15	TRBV15	few	NA	TRBJ1-2	TGTGCCACCAGCAGAGATAGGGGGAGAGGCTATGGCTACACCTTC	CATSRDRGRGYGYTF
15	TRBV6-1	NA	NA	TRBJ2-3	TGTGCCCTCAAGGGGTGGGAAGAGGGCACAGATACGCAGTATTTT	CALKGWEEGTDTQYF
13	TRBV4-1	few	NA	TRBJ2-7	TGCGCCAGCAGCCTAGGTGGCCTCCACGAGCAGTACTTC	CASSLGGLHEQYF
15	TRBV5-5	NA	NA	TRBJ1-5	TGTGCCAGCAGCTTGGCAGGGGCCTTACGTCAGCCCCAGCATTTT	CASSLAGALRQPQHF
15	TRBV5-4	NA	NA	TRBJ2-5	TGTGCCAGCACCCGTGGGACTCCACTTCAAGAGACCCAGTACTTC	CASTRGTPLQETQYF
14	TRBV7-9	few	TRBD2	TRBJ2-7	TGTGCCAGCAGCCCGGGACTAGGGGGCTACGAGCAGTACTTC	CASSPGLGGYEQYF
14	TRBV20-1	many	NA	TRBJ1-1	TGCAGTGCTAGTTCCCCAGGGCGCAACGCTGAAGCTTTCTTT	CSASSPGRNAEAFF
15	TRBV20-1	NA	TRBD2	TRBJ2-7	TGCAGTGCGCCGGGCGGCCGGGGGGGAGCCTACGAGCAGTACTTC	CSAPGGRGGAYEQYF
16	TRBV29-1	NA	TRBD1	TRBJ2-1	TGCAGCGTTGAAGCCGGGGGACAGGGGTCCTACAATGAGCAGTTCTTC	CSVEAGGQGSYNEQFF
13	TRBV12-3/TRBV12-4	few	NA	TRBJ2-7	TGTGCCAGCAGTTTGGTTGACTTTGGCGAGCAGTACTTC	CASSLVDFGEQYF
13	TRBV11-2	NA	NA	TRBJ2-1	TGTGCCAGCAGCCCCTCCGGGGCGGGTGAGCAGTTCTTC	CASSPSGAGEQFF
15	TRBV12-3/TRBV12-4	few	NA	TRBJ1-1	TGTGCCAGCAGTTTAAGGGGAACAGCAAACACTGAAGCTTTCTTT	CASSLRGTANTEAFF
15	TRBV20-1	NA	NA	TRBJ2-3	TGCAGTGCTCCCCATCCGAGGGGCGGCACAGATACGCAGTATTTT	CSAPHPRGGTDTQYF
14	TRBV7-8	NA	NA	TRBJ2-7	TGTGCCAGCAGCTTCGAAGGGGGTAAACACAAGCAGTACTTC	CASSFEGGKHKQYF
14	TRBV20-1	NA	NA	TRBJ2-2	TGCAGTGCTAGAGGGGGAACGAACACCGGGGAGCTGTTTTTT	CSARGGTNTGELFF
12	TRBV28	few	NA	TRBJ1-1	TGTGCCAGCAGGCAGGACAACACTGAAGCTTTCTTT	CASRQDNTEAFF
15	TRBV29-1	NA	TRBD2	TRBJ2-3	TGCAGCGTTGAAGATCGCGGGGGGGCCCTAGATACGCAGTATTTT	CSVEDRGGALDTQYF
15	TRBV5-1	few	TRBD1	TRBJ1-4	TGCGCCAGCAGCTCCCGACAGGGAGGTCCCGAAAAACTGTTTTTT	CASSSRQGGPEKLFF
16	TRBV27	few	NA	TRBJ2-6	TGTGCCAGCAGTACTGAGCGGATCTCTGGGGCCAACGTCCTGACTTTC	CASSTERISGANVLTF